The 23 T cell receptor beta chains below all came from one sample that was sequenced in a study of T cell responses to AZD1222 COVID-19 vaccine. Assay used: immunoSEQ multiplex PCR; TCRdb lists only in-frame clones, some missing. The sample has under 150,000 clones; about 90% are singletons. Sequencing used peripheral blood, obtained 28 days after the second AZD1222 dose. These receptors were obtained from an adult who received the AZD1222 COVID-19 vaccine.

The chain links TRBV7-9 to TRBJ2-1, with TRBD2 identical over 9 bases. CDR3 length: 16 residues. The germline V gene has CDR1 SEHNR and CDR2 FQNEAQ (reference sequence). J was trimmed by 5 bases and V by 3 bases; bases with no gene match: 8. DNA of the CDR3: TGTGCCAGCAGCTTCTCTAGCGGGATGATCGACAATGAGCAGTTCTTC. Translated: CASSFSSGMIDNEQFF.

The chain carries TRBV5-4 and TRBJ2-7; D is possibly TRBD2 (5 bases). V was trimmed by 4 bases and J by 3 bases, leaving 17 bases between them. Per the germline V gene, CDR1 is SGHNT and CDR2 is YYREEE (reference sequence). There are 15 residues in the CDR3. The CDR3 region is CASSPPGRSGYEQYF. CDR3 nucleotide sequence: TGTGCCAGCAGCCCGCCGGGTAGAAGCGGCTACGAGCAGTACTTC.

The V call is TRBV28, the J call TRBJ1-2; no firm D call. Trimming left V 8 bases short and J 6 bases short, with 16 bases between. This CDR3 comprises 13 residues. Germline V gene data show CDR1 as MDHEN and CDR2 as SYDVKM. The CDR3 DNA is TGTGCCAGCGGTACGACCCGCGGCGATGGCTACACCTTC. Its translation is CASGTTRGDGYTF.

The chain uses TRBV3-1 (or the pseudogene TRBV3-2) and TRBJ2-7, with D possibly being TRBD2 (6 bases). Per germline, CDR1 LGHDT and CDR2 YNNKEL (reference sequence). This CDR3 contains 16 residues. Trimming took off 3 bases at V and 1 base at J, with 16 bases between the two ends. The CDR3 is CASSQLSGGNSYEQYF. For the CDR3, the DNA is TGTGCCAGCAGCCAGCTCAGTGGCGGGAATTCCTACGAGCAGTACTTC.

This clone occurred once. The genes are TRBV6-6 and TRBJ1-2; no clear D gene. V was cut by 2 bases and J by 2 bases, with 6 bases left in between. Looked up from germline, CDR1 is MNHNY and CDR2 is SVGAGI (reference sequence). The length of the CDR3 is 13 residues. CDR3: CASSYADNYGYTF. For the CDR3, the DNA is TGTGCCAGCAGTTACGCGGACAACTATGGCTACACCTTC.

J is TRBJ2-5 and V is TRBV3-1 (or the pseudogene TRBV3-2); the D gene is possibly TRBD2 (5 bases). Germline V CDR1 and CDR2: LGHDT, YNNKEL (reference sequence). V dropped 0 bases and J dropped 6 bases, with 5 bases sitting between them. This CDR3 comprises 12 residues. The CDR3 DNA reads TGTGCCAGCAGCCAAGACGGGAAGACCCAGTACTTC. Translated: CASSQDGKTQYF.

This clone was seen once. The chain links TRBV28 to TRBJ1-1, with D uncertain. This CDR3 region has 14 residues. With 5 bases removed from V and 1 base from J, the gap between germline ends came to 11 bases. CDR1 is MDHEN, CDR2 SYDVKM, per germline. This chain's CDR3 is CASSRHVENTEAFF. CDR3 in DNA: TGTGCCAGCAGTCGCCACGTAGAGAACACTGAAGCTTTCTTT.

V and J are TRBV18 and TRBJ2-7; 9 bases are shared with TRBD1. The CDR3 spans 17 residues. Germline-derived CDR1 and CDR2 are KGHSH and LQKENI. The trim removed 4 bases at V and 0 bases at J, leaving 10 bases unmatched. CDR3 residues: CASSRGSWTGVSYEQYV. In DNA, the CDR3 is TGTGCCAGCTCACGGGGCAGCTGGACAGGGGTCTCCTACGAGCAGTACGTC.

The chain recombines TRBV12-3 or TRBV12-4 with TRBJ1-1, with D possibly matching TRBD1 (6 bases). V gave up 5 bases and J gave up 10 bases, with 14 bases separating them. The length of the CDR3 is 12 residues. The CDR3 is CASSKTGIPAFF. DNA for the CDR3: TGTGCCAGCAGTAAAACAGGGATCCCAGCTTTCTTT.

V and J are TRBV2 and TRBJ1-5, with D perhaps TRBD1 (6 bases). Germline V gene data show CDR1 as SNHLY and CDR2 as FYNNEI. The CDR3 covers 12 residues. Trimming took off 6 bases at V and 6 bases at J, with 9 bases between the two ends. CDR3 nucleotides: TGTGCCAGCAGAAACAGGGTTCAGCCCCAGCATTTT. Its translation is CASRNRVQPQHF.

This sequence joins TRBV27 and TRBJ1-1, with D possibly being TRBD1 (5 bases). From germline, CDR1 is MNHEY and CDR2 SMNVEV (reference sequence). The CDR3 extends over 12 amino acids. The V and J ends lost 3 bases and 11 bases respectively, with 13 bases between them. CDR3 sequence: CASSFVGRVAFF. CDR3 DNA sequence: TGTGCCAGCAGTTTTGTTGGCAGGGTGGCTTTCTTT.

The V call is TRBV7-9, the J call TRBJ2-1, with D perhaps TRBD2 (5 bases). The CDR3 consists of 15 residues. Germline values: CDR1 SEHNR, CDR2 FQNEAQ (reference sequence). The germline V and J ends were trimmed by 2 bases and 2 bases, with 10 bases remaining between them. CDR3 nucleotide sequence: TGTGCCAGCAGCTTATCCAGCGGACCCTACAATGAGCAGTTCTTC. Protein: CASSLSSGPYNEQFF.

The CDR3 region has the DNA TGTGCCTGGGACAGGACCTTCTCTGGAAACACCATATATTTT. Protein: CAWDRTFSGNTIYF. The V gene is TRBV30, the J gene TRBJ1-3, with D perhaps matching TRBD1 (6 bases). CDR1 and CDR2 (germline): GTSNPN, SVGIG (reference sequence). Trimming pared 5 bases from V and 0 bases from J, leaving 11 bases between. The CDR3 is 14 amino acids.

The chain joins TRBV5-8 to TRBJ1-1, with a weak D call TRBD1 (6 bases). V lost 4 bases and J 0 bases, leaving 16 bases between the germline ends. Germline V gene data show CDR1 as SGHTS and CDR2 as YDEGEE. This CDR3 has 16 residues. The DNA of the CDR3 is TGTGCCAGCAGCGTCCCGTTGAGGGGGGTGAACACTGAAGCTTTCTTT. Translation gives CASSVPLRGVNTEAFF.

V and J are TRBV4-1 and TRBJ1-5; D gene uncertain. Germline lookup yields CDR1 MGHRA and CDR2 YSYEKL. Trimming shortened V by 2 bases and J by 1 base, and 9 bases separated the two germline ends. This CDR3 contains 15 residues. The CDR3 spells CASSQLEQSNQPQHF. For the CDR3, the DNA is TGCGCCAGCAGCCAATTGGAACAGAGCAATCAGCCCCAGCATTTT.

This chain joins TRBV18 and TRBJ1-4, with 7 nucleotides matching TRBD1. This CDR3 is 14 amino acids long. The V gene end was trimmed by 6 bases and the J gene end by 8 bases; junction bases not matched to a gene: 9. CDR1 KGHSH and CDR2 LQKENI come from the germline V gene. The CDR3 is CASSPGRGHEKLFF. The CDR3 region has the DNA TGTGCCAGCTCTCCGGGGAGGGGGCACGAAAAACTGTTTTTT.

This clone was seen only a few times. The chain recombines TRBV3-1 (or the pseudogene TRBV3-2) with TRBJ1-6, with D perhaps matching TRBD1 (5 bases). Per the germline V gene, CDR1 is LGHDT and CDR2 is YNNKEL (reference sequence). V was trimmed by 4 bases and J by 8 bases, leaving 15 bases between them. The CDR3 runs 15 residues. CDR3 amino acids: CASSRIGGGDSPLHF. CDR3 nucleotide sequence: TGTGCCAGCAGCCGCATCGGTGGGGGGGATTCACCCCTCCACTTT.

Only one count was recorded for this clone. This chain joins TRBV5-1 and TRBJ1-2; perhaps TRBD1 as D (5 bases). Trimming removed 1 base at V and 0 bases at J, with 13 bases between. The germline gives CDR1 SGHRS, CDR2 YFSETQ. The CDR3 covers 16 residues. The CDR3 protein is CASSLLRDGANYGYTF. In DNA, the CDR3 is TGCGCCAGCAGCTTGCTCCGGGACGGAGCTAACTATGGCTACACCTTC.

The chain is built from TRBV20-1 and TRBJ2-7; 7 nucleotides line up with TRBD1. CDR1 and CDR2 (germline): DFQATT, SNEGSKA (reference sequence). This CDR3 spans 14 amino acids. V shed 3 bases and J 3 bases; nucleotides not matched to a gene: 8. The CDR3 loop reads CSASGTVSIYEQYF. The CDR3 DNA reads TGCAGTGCTAGTGGGACAGTCTCGATCTACGAGCAGTACTTC.

Here the CDR3 reads CASTSSGGRLMNEQFF. CDR3 DNA: TGTGCCAGTACCTCTTCCGGGGGGAGACTGATGAATGAGCAGTTCTTC. J is TRBJ2-1 and V is TRBV19, with 7 positions matching TRBD2. The CDR3 is 16 residues long. Germline lookup yields CDR1 LNHDA and CDR2 SQIVND (reference sequence). V lost 7 bases to trimming and J lost 7 bases; unmatched junction nucleotides: 16. The full variable domain, with the rest looked up from reference TRBV19 and TRBJ2-1, is DGGITQSPKYLFRKEGQNVTLSCEQNLNHDAMYWYRQDPGQGLRLIYYSQIVNDFQKGDIAEGYSVSREKKESFPLTVTSAQKNPTAFYLCASTSSGGRLMNEQFFGPGTRLTVL.

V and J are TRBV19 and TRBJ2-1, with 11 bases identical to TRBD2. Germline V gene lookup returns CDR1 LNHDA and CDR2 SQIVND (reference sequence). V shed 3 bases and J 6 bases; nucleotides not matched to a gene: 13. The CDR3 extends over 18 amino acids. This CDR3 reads CASSIADVLAGVRNEQFF. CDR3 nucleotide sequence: TGTGCCAGTAGTATTGCGGACGTACTAGCGGGAGTTCGCAATGAGCAGTTCTTC.

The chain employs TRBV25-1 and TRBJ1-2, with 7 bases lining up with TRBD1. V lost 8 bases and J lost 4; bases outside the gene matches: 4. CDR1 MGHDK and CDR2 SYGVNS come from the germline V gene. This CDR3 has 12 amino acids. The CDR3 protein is CASSTGAYGYTF. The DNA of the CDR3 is TGTGCCAGCTCCACAGGGGCCTATGGCTACACCTTC.

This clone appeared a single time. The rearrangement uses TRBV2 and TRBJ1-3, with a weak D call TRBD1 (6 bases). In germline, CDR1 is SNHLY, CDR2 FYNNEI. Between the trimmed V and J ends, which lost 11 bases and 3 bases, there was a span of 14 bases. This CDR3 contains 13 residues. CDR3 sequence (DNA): TGTGCCTACCTAGGAGGGGGTGGAAACACCATATATTTT. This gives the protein CAYLGGGGNTIYF.